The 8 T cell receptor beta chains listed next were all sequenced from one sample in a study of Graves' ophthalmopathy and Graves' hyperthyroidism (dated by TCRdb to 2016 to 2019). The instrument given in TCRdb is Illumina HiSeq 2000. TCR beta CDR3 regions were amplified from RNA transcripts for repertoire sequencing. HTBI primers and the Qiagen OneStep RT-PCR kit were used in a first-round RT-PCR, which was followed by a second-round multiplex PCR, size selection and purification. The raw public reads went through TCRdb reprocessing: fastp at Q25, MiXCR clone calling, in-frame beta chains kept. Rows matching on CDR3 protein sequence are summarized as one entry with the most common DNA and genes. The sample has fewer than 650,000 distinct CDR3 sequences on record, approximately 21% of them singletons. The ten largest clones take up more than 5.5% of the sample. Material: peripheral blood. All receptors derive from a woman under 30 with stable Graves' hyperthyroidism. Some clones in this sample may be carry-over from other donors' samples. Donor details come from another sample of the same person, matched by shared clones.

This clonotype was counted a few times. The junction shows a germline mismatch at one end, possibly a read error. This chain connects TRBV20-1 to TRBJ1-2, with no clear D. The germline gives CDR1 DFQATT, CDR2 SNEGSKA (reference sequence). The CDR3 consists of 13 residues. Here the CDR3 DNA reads TGCAGTGCTAGTGGCGGCCCTAACTATGGCCACACCTTC. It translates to CSASGGPNYGHTF.

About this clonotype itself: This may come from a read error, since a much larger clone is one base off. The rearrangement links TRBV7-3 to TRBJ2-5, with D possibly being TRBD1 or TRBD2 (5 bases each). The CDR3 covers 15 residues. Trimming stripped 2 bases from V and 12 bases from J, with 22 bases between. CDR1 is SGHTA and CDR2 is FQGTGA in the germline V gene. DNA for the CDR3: TGTGCCAGCAGCTTAGGGCAGGGCGGGCGAGAGGCCGAGTACTTC. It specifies CASSLGQGGREAEYF.

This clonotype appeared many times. The chain's CDR3 is CSARDTRGANQETQYF. The CDR3 nucleotides read TGCAGTGCTAGAGATACGCGGGGGGCCAACCAAGAGACCCAGTACTTC. V gene TRBV20-1 combines with J gene TRBJ2-5; 8 positions match TRBD2. The germline gives CDR1 DFQATT, CDR2 SNEGSKA (reference sequence). The trim removed 0 bases at V and 0 bases at J, leaving 6 bases unmatched. The CDR3 extends over 16 amino acids.

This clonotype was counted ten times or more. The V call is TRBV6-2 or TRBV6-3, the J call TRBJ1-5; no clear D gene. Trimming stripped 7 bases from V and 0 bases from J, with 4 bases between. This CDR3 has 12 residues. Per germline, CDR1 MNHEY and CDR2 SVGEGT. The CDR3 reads CASKYSNQPQHF. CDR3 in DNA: TGTGCCAGCAAGTATAGCAATCAGCCCCAGCATTTT.

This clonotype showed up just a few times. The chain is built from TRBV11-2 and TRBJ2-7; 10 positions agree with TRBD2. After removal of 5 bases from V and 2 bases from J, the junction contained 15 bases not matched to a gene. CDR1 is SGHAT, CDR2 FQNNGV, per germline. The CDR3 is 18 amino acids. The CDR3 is CASSPTGELAGATYEQYF. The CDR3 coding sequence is TGTGCCAGCAGCCCGACGGGAGAGCTAGCGGGGGCAACCTACGAGCAGTACTTC.

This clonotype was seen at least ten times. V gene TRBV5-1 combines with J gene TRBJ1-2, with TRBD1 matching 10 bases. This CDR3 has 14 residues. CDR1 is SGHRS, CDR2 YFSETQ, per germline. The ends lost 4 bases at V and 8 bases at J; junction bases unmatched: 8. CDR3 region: CASSIADRGLGYTF. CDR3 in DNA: TGCGCCAGCAGCATTGCTGACAGGGGGCTAGGCTACACCTTC.

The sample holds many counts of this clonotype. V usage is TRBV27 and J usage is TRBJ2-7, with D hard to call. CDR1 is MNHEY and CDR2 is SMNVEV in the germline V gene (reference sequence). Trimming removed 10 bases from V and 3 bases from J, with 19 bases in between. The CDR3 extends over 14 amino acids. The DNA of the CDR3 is TGTGCCACCTCAACCCAGGCCCTTGTCTACGAGCAGTACTTC. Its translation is CATSTQALVYEQYF.

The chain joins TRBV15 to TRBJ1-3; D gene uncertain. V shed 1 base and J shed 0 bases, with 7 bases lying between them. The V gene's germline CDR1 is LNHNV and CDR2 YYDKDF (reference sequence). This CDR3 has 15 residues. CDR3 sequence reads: CATSRGRISGNTIYF. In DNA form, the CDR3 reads TGTGCCACCAGCAGAGGCCGTATCTCTGGAAACACCATATATTTT.